This T cell receptor (beta chain) was observed in a study of sequential checkpoint blockade in melanoma. Treatment described: randomized to nivolumab then ipilimumab (arm A) or the reverse (arm B). Measured with immunoSEQ multiplex PCR; TCRdb has only the in-frame clones, and not every one. The data contain approximately 11,000 clones, 78% of them seen just once; the ten biggest clones take up approximately 10%. This clonotype was obtained from a human donor with melanoma. The source was CD8+ T cells sorted from blood (inferred from file names), collected from a patient given nivolumab and ipilimumab in sequence.

CDR3 region: CASSFTPGQGNQPQHF. CDR3 nucleotide sequence: TGTGCCAGCAGCTTCACCCCCGGACAGGGTAATCAGCCCCAGCATTTT. This chain links TRBV7-8 with TRBJ1-5, with 8 positions matching TRBD1. Germline CDR1 is SGHVS and CDR2 is FQNEAQ. This CDR3 is 16 amino acids long. The junction had 8 bases not matched to a gene; V was cut back by 3 bases and J by 4 bases.